The 26 T cell receptor beta chains below were found in one sample sequenced in a study of type 1 regulatory T cells. MiXCR, applied by TCRdb to the reads, yields one record per CDR3 protein. The profile covers about 71,000 distinct CDR3 sequences, with under 25% appearing a single time and 8.3% taken by the ten largest. These receptors have no known antigen. Study outcomes and limitations: Compared with non-Tr1 cells, Tr1 cells showed a narrower TCR repertoire.

Sample: cultured type 1 regulatory T (Tr1) cells, either the whole culture or a sorted fraction (not recorded which). The receptors derive from a human donor in good health.

The chain combines TRBV7-9 with TRBJ1-2; D is uncertain. The CDR3 is 10 amino acids. The germline CDR1 and CDR2 sequences are SEHNR and FQNEAQ (reference sequence). Deletions cut 7 bases from V and 8 bases from J, with 8 bases between. CDR3 sequence: CASTPPGYTF. The CDR3 DNA is TGTGCCAGCACCCCCCCGGGCTACACCTTC.

This clonotype appeared a few times. The chain combines TRBV20-1 with TRBJ2-5; possible D gene TRBD2, 6 bases. Looked up from germline, CDR1 is DFQATT and CDR2 is SNEGSKA (reference sequence). The CDR3 covers 11 residues. Trimming took off 7 bases at V and 5 bases at J, with 11 bases between the two ends. CDR3 region: CSVRGGETQYF. CDR3 nucleotides: TGCAGTGTACGAGGAGGGGAGACCCAGTACTTC.

To note about this clonotype: A much larger clone differs by one base, so this may be a read error. The chain recombines TRBV5-1 with TRBJ2-2; 7 nucleotides agree with TRBD2. Germline V gene sequence: CDR1 SGHRS, CDR2 YFSETQ. This CDR3 comprises 13 residues. J lost 6 bases, V lost 3 bases, and 2 bases had no gene match. DNA of the CDR3: TGCGCCAGCAGCTGGGACTACGCCGGGGAGCTGTTTTTT. This sequence encodes CASSWDYAGELFF.

The rearrangement uses TRBV19 and TRBJ2-3, with D possibly matching TRBD2 (6 bases). Germline CDR1 reads LNHDA; CDR2 reads SQIVND (reference sequence). CDR3 length equals 16 residues. V gave up 7 bases and J gave up 2 bases, with 19 bases separating them. The CDR3 protein is CASTFRGRGITDTQYF. In DNA form, the CDR3 reads TGTGCCAGTACCTTCCGGGGTCGGGGGATCACAGATACGCAGTATTTT.

The chain recombines TRBV28 with TRBJ2-7; D is possibly TRBD2 (6 bases). Germline assignment: CDR1 MDHEN and CDR2 SYDVKM. V lost 1 base, J lost 3 bases, and 13 bases lay in between. The CDR3 spans 15 residues. CDR3: CASSLSPGTGYEQYF. CDR3 sequence (DNA): TGTGCCAGCAGTTTATCACCTGGGACTGGCTACGAGCAGTACTTC.

The chain uses TRBV7-2 and TRBJ2-2; D is undetermined. The germline V gene has CDR1 SGHTA and CDR2 FQGNSA. V lost 6 bases to trimming and J lost 7 bases, with 9 bases between them. There are 12 residues in the CDR3. The CDR3 coding sequence is TGTGCCAGCAGATTATGGTTCGGGGAGCTGTTTTTT. Translating gives CASRLWFGELFF. The whole variable domain, filled in from reference TRBV7-2 and TRBJ2-2, reads GAGVSQSPSNKVTEKGKDVELRCDPISGHTALYWYRQSLGQGLEFLIYFQGNSAPDKSGLPSDRFSAERTGGSVSTLTIQRTQQEDSAVYLCASRLWFGELFFGEGSRLTVL.

The J gene is TRBJ2-5, the V gene TRBV20-1; D perhaps matches TRBD1 (5 bases). Germline-derived CDR1 and CDR2 are DFQATT and SNEGSKA (reference sequence). The CDR3 covers 13 residues. Trimming stripped 3 bases from V and 5 bases from J, with 13 bases between. The CDR3 DNA is TGCAGTGCTAGGGACACAAACGCGGAGACCCAGTACTTC. Translated: CSARDTNAETQYF.

This clonotype was seen a few times. V usage is TRBV12-3 or TRBV12-4 and J usage is TRBJ2-2, with 7 bases identical to TRBD1. Trimming took 5 bases from V and 6 from J; bases not matched to a gene: 9. The CDR3 has 15 amino acids. DNA for the CDR3: TGTGCCAGCAGTCTAGGACAGGCCCAAGCCGGGGAGCTGTTTTTT. Protein sequence: CASSLGQAQAGELFF.

This clonotype was counted many times. This chain connects TRBV5-1 to TRBJ2-1, with D possibly being TRBD2 (5 bases). Germline V CDR1 and CDR2: SGHRS, YFSETQ. This CDR3 comprises 14 residues. Trimming took off 5 bases at V and 5 bases at J, with 14 bases between the two ends. The CDR3, as DNA: TGCGCCAGCAGTTTTCTCTCCGGGGACAATGAGCAGTTCTTC. This gives the protein CASSFLSGDNEQFF.

This clonotype came up a few times. This chain links TRBV5-1 with TRBJ1-6; D is possibly TRBD1 (6 bases). Germline CDR1 SGHRS, CDR2 YFSETQ. The length of the CDR3 is 14 residues. V dropped 0 bases and J dropped 7 bases, with 8 bases sitting between them. CDR3 DNA: TGCGCCAGCAGCTTGGGACAGGAGAATTCACCCCTCCACTTT. It encodes CASSLGQENSPLHF.

This clonotype was detected a few times. The CDR3 sequence is CASSYSPGQNEAFF. In DNA, the CDR3 is TGTGCCAGCAGTTACTCTCCGGGACAGAATGAAGCTTTCTTT. J is TRBJ1-1 and V is TRBV6-5; 7 bases fit TRBD1. CDR3 length: 14 amino acids. V lost 0 bases, J lost 7 bases, and 5 bases stayed unmatched. CDR1 is MNHEY, CDR2 SVGAGI, per germline.

There are a few counts of this clonotype. The chain carries TRBV28 and TRBJ2-2, with D tentatively TRBD2 (6 bases). The V end was cut by 8 bases, the J end by 3 bases, with 13 bases between. The CDR3 contains 14 residues. Germline-derived CDR1 and CDR2 are MDHEN and SYDVKM. The CDR3 DNA sequence: TGTGCCAGCTTGGCGGGATTATACACCGGGGAGCTGTTTTTT. Translated, it gives CASLAGLYTGELFF.

The chain carries TRBV7-2 and TRBJ1-5, with D possibly being TRBD1 (6 bases). Germline CDR1 and CDR2: SGHTA and FQGNSA. The CDR3 consists of 12 residues. Trimming cost V 6 bases and J 5 bases, with 8 bases left between them. CDR3 sequence (DNA): TGTGCCAGCAGTTGGACAGATCAGCCCCAGCATTTT. It encodes CASSWTDQPQHF.

This clonotype was seen at least ten times. This chain uses TRBV10-3 with TRBJ2-3, with D tentatively TRBD2 (5 bases). Germline V gives CDR1 ENHRY, CDR2 SYGVKD. The CDR3 consists of 14 residues. V shed 3 bases and J shed 9 bases, with 16 bases lying between them. The CDR3 coding sequence is TGTGCCATCAGTGACTCCACCACTAGTTTGACGCAGTATTTT. Encoded protein: CAISDSTTSLTQYF.

A few counts support this clonotype. The chain has TRBV5-1 and TRBJ2-1; 8 bases agree with TRBD1. With 6 bases clipped from V and 2 bases from J, the junction kept 7 bases outside the gene matches. The V gene's germline CDR1 is SGHRS and CDR2 YFSETQ. The CDR3 spans 15 residues. In DNA, the CDR3 is TGCGCCAGCACCCTAGGACAGGGCCCCTACAATGAGCAGTTCTTC. This translates into CASTLGQGPYNEQFF.

This clonotype was recorded a few times. The chain combines TRBV7-9 with TRBJ1-1; no clear D. Between the trimmed V and J ends, which lost 0 bases and 2 bases, there was a span of 7 bases. CDR3 length equals 14 residues. Germline V gene lookup returns CDR1 SEHNR and CDR2 FQNEAQ (reference sequence). DNA of the CDR3: TGTGCCAGCAGCTTAGCCTCCTTAAACACTGAAGCTTTCTTT. Encoded protein: CASSLASLNTEAFF.

The chain joins TRBV5-5 to TRBJ1-2, with D tentatively TRBD1 (5 bases). Trimming removed 0 bases from V and 8 bases from J, with 8 bases in between. CDR3 size: 12 residues. In germline, CDR1 is SGHKS, CDR2 YYEKEE (reference sequence). CDR3 DNA: TGTGCCAGCAGCTTGGCCGACAGAGGCTACACCTTC. This codes for CASSLADRGYTF.

This clonotype has a handful of counts. The V call is TRBV20-1, the J call TRBJ2-3, with a weak D call TRBD2 (5 bases). The length of the CDR3 is 15 residues. CDR1 DFQATT and CDR2 SNEGSKA come from the germline V gene (reference sequence). Trimming pared 0 bases from V and 1 base from J, leaving 11 bases between. The CDR3 loop is CSARDVRAGTDTQYF. CDR3 DNA sequence: TGCAGTGCTAGAGATGTGCGGGCTGGCACAGATACGCAGTATTTT.

This clonotype was observed a handful of times. The chain recombines TRBV30 with TRBJ2-7, with D unresolved. This CDR3 has 14 residues. Germline V gene lookup returns CDR1 GTSNPN and CDR2 SVGIG (reference sequence). V was cut by 0 bases and J by 3 bases, with 12 bases left in between. CDR3 sequence: CAWSVGGSLYEQYF. Written as DNA, the CDR3 is TGTGCCTGGAGTGTAGGCGGAAGCCTCTACGAGCAGTACTTC.

This clonotype was found a few times. The chain employs TRBV20-1 and TRBJ1-3; no clear D gene. V lost 5 bases and J 0 bases, leaving 8 bases between the germline ends. CDR1 is DFQATT, CDR2 SNEGSKA, per germline (reference sequence). This CDR3 is built from 13 residues. CDR3 bases: TGCAGTGCTCCAGCTAGCTCTGGAAACACCATATATTTT. Translated: CSAPASSGNTIYF.

The V gene is TRBV29-1, the J gene TRBJ1-1, with D hard to call. Trimming shortened V by 5 bases and J by 0 bases, and 4 bases separated the two germline ends. CDR3 length equals 11 residues. Germline CDR1 SQVTM, CDR2 ANQGSEA. In nucleotides, the CDR3 is TGCAGCGTTAATATGAACACTGAAGCTTTCTTT. This translates into CSVNMNTEAFF. Supplemented by reference TRBV29-1 and TRBJ1-1, the full variable domain reads SAVISQKPSRDICQRGTSLTIQCQVDSQVTMMFWYRQQPGQSLTLIATANQGSEATYESGFVIDKFPISRPNLTFSTLTVSNMSPEDSSIYLCSVNMNTEAFFGQGTRLTVV.

The table lists this clonotype with a few counts. The chain links TRBV4-2 to TRBJ2-7; TRBD1 matches 7 bases. Looked up from germline, CDR1 is LGHNA and CDR2 is YNFKEQ. J was trimmed by 3 bases and V by 5 bases; bases with no gene match: 7. The CDR3 is 14 residues long. CDR3 nucleotides: TGTGCCAGCAGCACTCCCGGGACAGTCTACGAGCAGTACTTC. Protein: CASSTPGTVYEQYF.

This clonotype has more than one count but fewer than ten. V and J are TRBV5-1 and TRBJ2-1, with TRBD2 matching 7 bases. CDR3 length: 12 residues. J lost 7 bases, V lost 4 bases, and 2 bases had no gene match. CDR1 and CDR2 from the germline V gene are SGHRS and YFSETQ. CDR3 loop: CASSVGGNEQFF. The CDR3, as DNA: TGCGCCAGCAGCGTGGGGGGGAATGAGCAGTTCTTC. The full variable domain, its missing parts supplied by reference TRBV5-1 and TRBJ2-1, is KAGVTQTPRYLIKTRGQQVTLSCSPISGHRSVSWYQQTPGQGLQFLFEYFSETQRNKGNFPGRFSGRQFSNSRSEMNVSTLELGDSALYLCASSVGGNEQFFGPGTRLTVL.

This clonotype was counted between two and nine times. This chain uses TRBV6-2 or TRBV6-3 with TRBJ1-1; the D gene is possibly TRBD1 (5 bases). Germline lookup yields CDR1 MNHEY and CDR2 SVGEGT. The length of the CDR3 is 14 residues. V dropped 4 bases and J dropped 0 bases, with 9 bases sitting between them. The CDR3 protein is CASSWGRVNTEAFF. As DNA, the CDR3 is TGTGCCAGCAGTTGGGGCAGGGTGAACACTGAAGCTTTCTTT.

The chain couples TRBV5-8 to TRBJ2-4; D tentatively reads TRBD1 or TRBD2 (5 bases each). Germline lookup yields CDR1 SGHTS and CDR2 YDEGEE. The CDR3 has 15 residues. V dropped 2 bases and J dropped 7 bases, with 16 bases sitting between them. CDR3 in amino acids: CASSFTQRAGNIQYF. The CDR3 nucleotides read TGTGCCAGCAGCTTCACTCAGAGGGCAGGGAACATTCAGTACTTC.

This clonotype came up many times. The chain is built from TRBV5-1 and TRBJ2-1; no firm D call. This CDR3 spans 13 amino acids. Trimming stripped 4 bases from V and 6 bases from J, with 11 bases between. CDR1 is SGHRS and CDR2 is YFSETQ in the germline V gene. CDR3: CASSRMTGNEQFF. In DNA, the CDR3 is TGCGCCAGCAGCCGAATGACTGGCAATGAGCAGTTCTTC. Complete variable domain (other parts from reference TRBV5-1 and TRBJ2-1): KAGVTQTPRYLIKTRGQQVTLSCSPISGHRSVSWYQQTPGQGLQFLFEYFSETQRNKGNFPGRFSGRQFSNSRSEMNVSTLELGDSALYLCASSRMTGNEQFFGPGTRLTVL.